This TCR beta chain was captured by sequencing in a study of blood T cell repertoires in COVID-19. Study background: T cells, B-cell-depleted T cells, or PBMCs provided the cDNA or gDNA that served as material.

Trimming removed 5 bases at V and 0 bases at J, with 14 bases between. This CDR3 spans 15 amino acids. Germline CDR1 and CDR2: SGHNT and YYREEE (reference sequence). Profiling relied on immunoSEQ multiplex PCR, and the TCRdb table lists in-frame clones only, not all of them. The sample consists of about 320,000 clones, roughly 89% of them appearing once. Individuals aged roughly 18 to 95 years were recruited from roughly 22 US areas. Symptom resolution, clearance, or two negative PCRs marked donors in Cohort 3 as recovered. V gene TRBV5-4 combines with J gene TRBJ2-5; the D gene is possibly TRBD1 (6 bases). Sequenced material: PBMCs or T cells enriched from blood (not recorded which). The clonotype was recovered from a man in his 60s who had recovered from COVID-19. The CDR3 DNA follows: TGTGCCAGCAGTACGGACAGTGCATACCAAGAGACCCAGTACTTC. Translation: CASSTDSAYQETQYF.